This T cell receptor beta chain is from a study of beta chain features in type 1 diabetes. Study outcomes and limitations: Patients with type 1 diabetes carried fewer insertions and had more deletions at their VDJ junctions. Naive, central memory and regulatory TCRB repertoires appeared more similar among patients than healthy donors. Patients with Type 1 diabetes showed moderately but significantly shorter TCRB CDR3s in all four CD4+ subsets.

The CDR3 length is 19 residues. Germline CDR1 and CDR2: MDHEN and SYDVKM. Trimming stripped 6 bases from V and 5 bases from J, with 28 bases between. Expressed TCRB transcripts were sequenced after all isolated RNA was converted to cDNA. Deep immunoSEQ sequencing covered naive, central memory and regulatory T cell samples. The repertoire was sequenced with immunoSEQ multiplex PCR; TCRdb's copy has only in-frame clones and lacks some. This sample has about 360,000 clones, with 10% to 15% found just once. To note about this clone: Its antigen remains unknown.

V and J are TRBV28 and TRBJ2-2, with D maybe TRBD1 (7 bases). This sequence was found in a young man in good health. Sample: naive CD4+ T cells from blood. CDR3 residues: CASSPQGGGRGWRTGELFF. The CDR3 DNA sequence: TGTGCCAGCAGCCCGCAGGGGGGTGGAAGGGGGTGGCGGACCGGGGAGCTGTTTTTT.